Sequencing of this T cell receptor (beta chain) was carried out in a study of control samples from healthy donors and cancer patients. Clones were read by immunoSEQ multiplex PCR, and TCRdb kept only the in-frame ones, dropping some. The sample records about 98,000 clones, about 79% being singletons. CDR3 size: 13 residues. CDR1 is SGHRS, CDR2 YFSETQ, per germline. Trimming cost V 4 bases and J 2 bases, with 7 bases left between them. The sample taken for sequencing was blood. The clonotype comes from a woman younger than 45 in good health. The V and J genes are TRBV5-1 and TRBJ1-3; D uncertain. CDR3 nucleotide sequence: TGCGCCAGCAGCCCCGAGACTGGAAACACCATATATTTT. It is translated as CASSPETGNTIYF.